This TCR beta chain appears in the sequencing data of a study of T cells after yellow fever vaccination (dated by TCRdb to the late 2010s). Some background on the complete study: The SMART-Seq v4 Ultra Low Input RNA kit was used to prepare libraries from fractions with low cell numbers. To follow T-cell clones before and after primary and booster YFV17D yellow fever vaccination, bulk TCR alpha and beta repertoires were sequenced over time. Blood was collected at multiple timepoints before and after primary and secondary immunization, and bulk PBMC replicates and cell subsets were isolated. The cohort comprised two healthy male donors, one aged 18 to 30 and one aged 30 to 40 years.

Points on this clonotype: Its antigen is not yet known. Base qualities are not at hand, and no much larger clone is one base apart.

Summary of the overall study and its limitations: Most clones expanded after primary vaccination were re-detected after the booster (about 96% of CD4 and about nine tenths of CD8), suggesting broad memory maintenance. A small fraction of clonotypes showed up in both the CD4 and CD8 compartments, probably as a result of convergent recombination. Computational filtering was required because FACS-sorted repertoires could contain abundant contaminating clonotypes from the bulk population. The secondary T-cell response was found to be weaker but faster than the primary response, with a peak reached on day 5 rather than on day 15. Only two donors were included in the study, so the extent to which the findings can be generalized is limited.

The sample's treatment or condition, from its label and the paper: live attenuated yellow fever vaccine strain. Two biological replicates of bulk PBMCs were collected at each blood-draw timepoint. PBMCs were isolated from peripheral blood using a standard Ficoll-Paque protocol. TriZol was used to extract RNA from bulk PBMCs, CD4 and CD8 fractions, and dextramer-positive and dextramer-negative fractions. TCR cDNA was made using 5'RACE template switching, a step that added a universal primer site and unique molecular identifiers. Priming for cDNA synthesis came from both the TCR alpha and TCR beta constant segments. Two PCR steps were used to amplify libraries, with sample barcodes and sequencing adapters being added in the second step. Sequencing of the libraries was done on either Illumina HiSeq 2500 (2x100 bp) or NovaSeq (2x150 bp). On the study's bioinformatics: MIGEC was used to demultiplex reads and collapse the reads into UMI consensus sequences, and MiXCR was used for V(D)J alignment. Using edgeR on replicate PBMC samples, clonotypes were called vaccine-responding if FDR was below 0.01 and the log2 fold change was above 5 up to day 15. CD4 or CD8 identity was assigned to each bulk clonotype according to whether the clonotype was present at higher abundance in the sequenced CD4 repertoire or the sequenced CD8 repertoire. TCRdb reworked the public reads: Q25 trimming with fastp, MiXCR clone assembly, productive beta chains retained. Entries are consolidated by CDR3 protein sequence, retaining the most common genes and DNA. The V and J calls and clone size are TCRdb's, not the authors'. This sample holds 500,000 to 700,000 distinct CDR3 sequences; less than 20% were observed only once. Together, the top ten hold over 11% of the sample.

The input for sequencing was PBMCs, taken 15 days after the yellow fever booster vaccination. This receptor was taken from a man under 40 who received the YFV17D yellow fever vaccine.

For the CDR3, the sequence is CASNTGTSGINEQFF. Here is the DNA: TGTGCCAGCAATACCGGGACTAGCGGGATCAATGAGCAGTTCTTC. This chain is built from TRBV28 and TRBJ2-1; 13 bases in between match TRBD2. V is pruned by 7 bases and J by 6 bases, leaving 6 bases of the junction without a gene match. Looking up the germline V gene yields CDR1 MDHEN and CDR2 SYDVKM. The CDR3 sequence holds 15 residues, the cysteine and phenylalanine included. Only the CDR3 DNA is retained, 45 bases long and in frame from the first base.